This TCR beta chain was documented in a study of blood T cells in healthy people across ages. The V gene's germline CDR1 is SGHRS and CDR2 YFSETQ. The CDR3 is 16 residues long. Trimming removed 4 bases from V and 5 bases from J, with 22 bases in between. Concerning this clonotype itself: The antigen is not known.

Study-level findings and limits: Estimated diversity across one million T cells was deemed an underestimate.

Primed by a sample-barcoded 5' primer and a J-beta primer mix, a second PCR proceeded for about 6 to 12 cycles. TCRdb independently ran MiXCR on the 5' RACE reads; one entry per CDR3 protein. The data show some 370,000 distinct CDR3 sequences, approximately 51% seen once. The individuals who served as donors were healthy Caucasians living in Russia, aged roughly 6 to 90. Extractions gave at least 5 micrograms of total RNA per sample. The clonotype was recovered from a man aged 55-75 years in good health. The V and J genes are TRBV5-1 and TRBJ2-7; D might be TRBD1 (6 bases). The sequenced material came from blood. This chain's CDR3 is CASSPGWTDSPHEQYF. DNA of the CDR3: TGCGCCAGCAGCCCGGGGTGGACAGACAGCCCTCACGAGCAGTACTTC.